The clone carrying this TCR beta chain has a handful of counts. Its antigen is unidentified. One junction end does not reproduce the germline sequence, and a read error may be involved. The data were obtained in a study of cytomegalovirus exposure and HLA in healthy donors. Study-wide background: Counted in an early data release were 75 million to 85 million unique TCRs from HLA-typed donors.

The CDR3 sequence is 14 residues long. Germline V CDR1 and CDR2: SGHDT, YYEEEE. When sampled, the donors appeared nominally healthy, though they likely had unrecorded immune exposures. Findings and caveats of the study: Earlier analysis looked at TCR beta V segments, and most were productive about 87% or about 30% of the time. According to a later analysis, most TCR beta chains associated with CMV appeared HLA-restricted.

Amplification used 60 Vbeta primers and 13 Jbeta primers. The protocol was immunoSEQ multiplex PCR, while the TCRdb copy is restricted to in-frame clones and leaves out a portion. This sample has some 74,000 clones, with around 80% found just once. The sequenced material came from PBMCs. This sequence originates from a male donor in good health and CMV-seronegative. The chain is built from TRBV5-6 and TRBJ1-2; TRBD1 is a possible D gene (6 bases). CDR3: CASSLERTALGYPF. CDR3 coding DNA: TGTGCCAGCAGCTTGGAGAGGACAGCGTTGGGCTACCCCTTC.